One and the same sample provided the 23 T cell receptor beta chains below, sequenced in a study of T cells after yellow fever vaccination. TCRdb redid the calling of the 5' RACE reads with MiXCR, one entry per CDR3 protein. The sample records some 340,000 distinct CDR3 sequences, 9.5% to 12% being singletons. This sample comprised CD4+ T cells sorted from PBMCs, obtained 45 days after the yellow fever booster vaccination. The receptors were sampled from a man younger than 35 who received the YFV17D yellow fever vaccine.

This clonotype showed up just a few times. The J gene is TRBJ1-1, the V gene TRBV12-3 or TRBV12-4, with D perhaps TRBD1 (6 bases). The CDR3 contains 11 residues. The V gene lost 5 bases and the J gene lost 11 bases, with 12 bases spanning the gap. The CDR3 DNA reads TGTGCCAGCAGTCGATACAGGGTGGCTTTCTTT. Translating gives CASSRYRVAFF.

This clonotype appeared a few times. The gene calls are TRBV7-3 and TRBJ2-6, with TRBD1 as a possible D gene (5 bases). Per germline, CDR1 SGHTA and CDR2 FQGTGA. The CDR3 has 16 amino acids. With 5 bases removed from V and 0 bases from J, the gap between germline ends came to 11 bases. The CDR3 is CASSTLQDSGANVLTF. Here the CDR3 DNA reads TGTGCCAGCAGCACCCTACAGGACTCTGGGGCCAACGTCCTGACTTTC.

This clonotype was detected ten times or more. The V gene is TRBV5-1, the J gene TRBJ2-5; TRBD2 matches at 9 bases. The CDR3 runs to 15 residues. With V trimmed by 2 bases and J by 5 bases, 7 bases remained unmatched. CDR1 SGHRS and CDR2 YFSETQ come from the germline V gene. DNA for the CDR3: TGCGCCAGCAGCTTCAGTGCTAGCGGGGCGGAGACCCAGTACTTC. Translation: CASSFSASGAETQYF.

The chain employs TRBV10-2 and TRBJ2-5; 8 nucleotides agree with TRBD1. This CDR3 is 16 amino acids long. The V and J ends lost 1 base and 4 bases, in that order; junction bases with no gene match: 8. Germline V gives CDR1 WSHSY, CDR2 SAAADI. CDR3 in amino acids: CASSELDRVFSETQYF. The CDR3 nucleotides read TGCGCCAGCAGTGAGTTGGACAGGGTTTTCTCAGAGACCCAGTACTTC.

This chain links TRBV5-1 with TRBJ2-3; D remains unclear. Germline lookup yields CDR1 SGHRS and CDR2 YFSETQ. The CDR3 is 14 amino acids. Between the trimmed V and J ends, which lost 4 bases and 2 bases, there was a span of 11 bases. The CDR3 DNA sequence: TGCGCCAGCAGCATCGACACTCACACAGATACGCAGTATTTT. Amino acid sequence: CASSIDTHTDTQYF. The whole variable domain, remainder taken from reference TRBV5-1 and TRBJ2-3, is KAGVTQTPRYLIKTRGQQVTLSCSPISGHRSVSWYQQTPGQGLQFLFEYFSETQRNKGNFPGRFSGRQFSNSRSEMNVSTLELGDSALYLCASSIDTHTDTQYFGPGTRLTVL.

The V call is TRBV28, the J call TRBJ1-2, with D uncertain. The CDR3 runs 12 residues. The V and J ends lost 3 bases and 11 bases respectively, with 13 bases between them. Germline assignment: CDR1 MDHEN and CDR2 SYDVKM. The CDR3 DNA reads as TGTGCCAGCAGTTTTATTCAGACCAAATACACCTTC. The encoded protein is CASSFIQTKYTF.

The V and J genes are TRBV4-1 and TRBJ2-7; D remains ambiguous. Germline V lookup: CDR1 MGHRA, CDR2 YSYEKL. The CDR3 runs to 13 residues. Trimming shortened V by 0 bases and J by 4 bases, and 7 bases separated the two germline ends. The CDR3 coding sequence is TGCGCCAGCAGCCAAGATATGCTGTACGAGCAGTACGTC. This codes for CASSQDMLYEQYV.

This clonotype appeared a few times. V and J are TRBV12-3 or TRBV12-4 and TRBJ2-2; D is uncertain. Trimming stripped 5 bases from V and 3 bases from J, with 13 bases between. The CDR3 loop spans 15 amino acids. The CDR3 bases are TGTGCCAGCAGTAAAAACGGCGGTTACACCGGGGAGCTGTTTTTT. Its protein product is CASSKNGGYTGELFF.

In its sample, this clonotype was seen a few times. The V call is TRBV9, the J call TRBJ1-3; D is unresolved. Germline CDR1 and CDR2: SGDLS and YYNGEE. The CDR3 runs to 16 residues. Trimming shortened V by 3 bases and J by 0 bases, and 13 bases separated the two germline ends. CDR3 in amino acids: CASSAGRIPSGNTIYF. The CDR3 DNA reads as TGTGCCAGCAGCGCCGGTCGCATCCCCTCTGGAAACACCATATATTTT.

This clonotype was seen a few times. This rearrangement joins TRBV27 to TRBJ2-3; D call uncertain. The CDR3 runs to 13 residues. Germline values: CDR1 MNHEY, CDR2 SMNVEV (reference sequence). V was clipped by 5 bases and J by 6 bases, with 12 bases between them. CDR3 in DNA: TGTGCCAGCAGTATGATCTTCGGCGATACGCAGTATTTT. Translated: CASSMIFGDTQYF.

The gene calls are TRBV4-1 and TRBJ2-5; a possible D gene is TRBD1 (6 bases). Germline assignment: CDR1 MGHRA and CDR2 YSYEKL. This CDR3 is 14 amino acids long. Trimming removed 4 bases from V and 2 bases from J, with 11 bases in between. CDR3 DNA: TGCGCCAGCAGCCGAAACAGGGAACAAGAGACCCAGTACTTC. Encoded protein: CASSRNREQETQYF.

This clonotype was seen ten or more times. This chain connects TRBV12-3 or TRBV12-4 to TRBJ2-5; D is unclear. Trimming removed 3 bases at V and 7 bases at J, with 12 bases between. CDR3 length: 13 amino acids. For the CDR3, the DNA is TGTGCCAGCAGTTTCGCAGCGTCGGGGACCCAGTACTTC. Its translation is CASSFAASGTQYF.

In this sample, this clonotype turned up a few times. The chain couples TRBV5-1 to TRBJ1-1, with a weak D call TRBD1 (6 bases). Germline assignment: CDR1 SGHRS and CDR2 YFSETQ. The ends were cut back, 4 bases at V and 1 base at J, with 11 bases in the middle. The CDR3 runs to 14 residues. In nucleotides, the CDR3 is TGCGCCAGCAGCCCGATGACAGGGAACACTGAAGCTTTCTTT. Translating gives CASSPMTGNTEAFF. Full variable domain (rest looked up from reference TRBV5-1 and TRBJ1-1): KAGVTQTPRYLIKTRGQQVTLSCSPISGHRSVSWYQQTPGQGLQFLFEYFSETQRNKGNFPGRFSGRQFSNSRSEMNVSTLELGDSALYLCASSPMTGNTEAFFGQGTRLTVV.

The V and J genes are TRBV15 and TRBJ1-1; 7 bases agree with TRBD1. The germline gives CDR1 LNHNV, CDR2 YYDKDF (reference sequence). V shed 4 bases and J 5 bases; nucleotides not matched to a gene: 4. This CDR3 has 13 residues. CDR3 sequence (DNA): TGTGCCACCAGCACAACAGGGGAGACTGAAGCTTTCTTT. Its protein is CATSTTGETEAFF.

This clonotype was detected only a few times. The chain recombines TRBV5-4 with TRBJ2-6; D remains unclear. The CDR3 extends over 17 amino acids. V lost 6 bases and J lost 1, with 17 bases in between. Germline CDR1 reads SGHNT; CDR2 reads YYREEE (reference sequence). CDR3 protein: CASTRYSGQSGANVLTF. The DNA for the CDR3 is TGTGCCAGCACCAGGTATAGTGGGCAGTCTGGGGCCAACGTCCTGACTTTC.

The chain recombines TRBV11-2 with TRBJ1-2; D ambiguous. Germline V gives CDR1 SGHAT, CDR2 FQNNGV. There are 14 residues in the CDR3. The germline V and J ends were trimmed by 5 bases and 7 bases, with 17 bases remaining between them. In nucleotides, the CDR3 is TGTGCCAGCAGCCGACAAGAGCAATCCTCTGGCTACACCTTC. Amino acids: CASSRQEQSSGYTF.

A few counts support this clonotype. CDR3 sequence: CAWSVGGRLTQYF. The CDR3, as DNA: TGTGCCTGGAGTGTCGGCGGGCGATTGACCCAGTACTTC. This chain connects TRBV30 to TRBJ2-5; D perhaps matches TRBD2 (5 bases). Trimming left V 0 bases short and J 7 bases short, with 12 bases between. From germline, CDR1 is GTSNPN and CDR2 SVGIG (reference sequence). The CDR3 runs to 13 residues.

The V gene is TRBV20-1, the J gene TRBJ2-7, with D perhaps matching TRBD1 (7 bases). This CDR3 region has 14 residues. The germline V gene encodes CDR1 DFQATT and CDR2 SNEGSKA (reference sequence). V was clipped by 4 bases and J by 4 bases, with 17 bases between them. This CDR3 reads CSATTGDWGYEQYF. In nucleotides, the CDR3 is TGCAGTGCTACCACAGGGGACTGGGGATACGAGCAGTACTTC.

V and J are TRBV7-2 and TRBJ2-1; D possibly corresponds to TRBD2 (5 bases). Deletions cut 0 bases from V and 4 bases from J, with 13 bases between. CDR1 is SGHTA and CDR2 is FQGNSA in the germline V gene. The CDR3 is 16 amino acids. The CDR3 coding sequence is TGTGCCAGCAGCTTAGCCGCGGGTAGGAAGTACAATGAGCAGTTCTTC. It yields the protein CASSLAAGRKYNEQFF.

The CDR3 bases are TGCGCCAGCAGCTTGTCCCCCGGGGGGGCCAACGTCCTGACTTTC. This gives the protein CASSLSPGGANVLTF. This chain links TRBV5-1 with TRBJ2-6, with no clear D. Germline CDR1 and CDR2: SGHRS and YFSETQ. V was cut by 1 base and J by 4 bases, with 9 bases left in between. There are 15 residues in the CDR3.

The table lists this clonotype with a few counts. The chain carries TRBV28 and TRBJ2-1; D gene uncertain. The V gene's germline CDR1 is MDHEN and CDR2 SYDVKM. The CDR3 is made up of 13 amino acids. Trimming pared 7 bases from V and 7 bases from J, leaving 14 bases between. DNA of the CDR3: TGTGCCAGCATGGTCCGGTTCCCTAATGAGCAGTTCTTC. It translates to CASMVRFPNEQFF.

CDR3 region: CASSQGGQSGNTIYF. The CDR3 region has the DNA TGTGCCAGCAGCCAAGGTGGACAGTCGGGAAACACCATATATTTT. This sequence joins TRBV4-2 and TRBJ1-3; a weak D match, TRBD1 (6 bases). The V gene lost 1 base and the J gene lost 4 bases, with 11 bases spanning the gap. CDR1 and CDR2 from the germline V gene are LGHNA and YNFKEQ. CDR3 length: 15 residues.

This chain links TRBV3-1 with TRBJ1-2; TRBD1 aligns across 11 bases. The germline V gene encodes CDR1 LGHDT and CDR2 YNNKEL (reference sequence). Trimming at V came to 6 bases and at J to 3 bases, leaving 6 bases not matched to a gene. The CDR3 covers 15 residues. CDR3 in DNA: TGTGCCAGCAGTCCCGGGACAGGGGGTTACTATGGCTACACCTTC. Its protein is CASSPGTGGYYGYTF.